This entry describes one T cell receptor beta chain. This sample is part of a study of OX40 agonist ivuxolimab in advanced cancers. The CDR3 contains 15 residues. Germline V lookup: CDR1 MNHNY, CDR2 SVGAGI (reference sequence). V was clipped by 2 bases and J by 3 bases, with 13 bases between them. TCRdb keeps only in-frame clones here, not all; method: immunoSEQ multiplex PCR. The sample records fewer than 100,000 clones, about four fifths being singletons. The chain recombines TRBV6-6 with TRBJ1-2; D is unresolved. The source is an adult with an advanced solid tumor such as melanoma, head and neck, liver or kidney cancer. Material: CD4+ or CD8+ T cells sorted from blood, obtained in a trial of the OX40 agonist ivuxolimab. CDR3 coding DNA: TGTGCCAGCAGTTACCATCCTCGGTCGGACTATGGCTACACCTTC. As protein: CASSYHPRSDYGYTF.